The rows below give T cell receptor beta chains drawn from one sample of a study of T-cell reconstitution after alpha-beta-depleted transplantation in children. TCRdb passed the PCR reads through MiXCR, listing each CDR3 protein once. This sample yields around 670,000 distinct CDR3 sequences, of which around 13% are seen a single time; 0.79% belongs to the top ten. This specimen consisted of PBMCs, obtained before TCRalphabeta/CD19-depleted stem cell transplant. These receptor sequences come from a girl under 10 years old with congenital amegakaryocytic thrombocytopenia, due to receive a stem cell transplant. CDR3s include the opening cysteine and the closing phenylalanine or tryptophan. Fields, in order: CDR3 protein, CDR3 DNA, clone size, D gene, V gene, J gene. A D gene is named only where the DNA matches it firmly. Expanded clones get a size class; other rows say once, few or many, or leave the size out.

CDR3: CASNSGNTPGELFF
DNA: TGTGCCAGCAACTCTGGGAATACCCCCGGGGAGCTGTTTTTT
size: many
D: -
V: TRBV9
J: TRBJ2-2

CDR3: CASSLSLAGGAEQFF
DNA: TGTGCCAGCTCACTCTCCCTAGCGGGAGGGGCTGAGCAGTTCTTC
size: -
D: TRBD2
V: TRBV27
J: TRBJ2-1

CDR3: CATSGGIPNQPQHF
DNA: TGTGCCACCAGTGGGGGGATTCCTAATCAGCCCCAGCATTTT
size: -
D: -
V: TRBV24-1
J: TRBJ1-5

CDR3: CSVVGDNALSGANVLTF
DNA: TGCAGCGTTGTCGGGGACAACGCACTATCTGGGGCCAACGTCCTGACTTTC
size: few
D: -
V: TRBV29-1
J: TRBJ2-6

CDR3: CSAPRTPSNTGELFF
DNA: TGCAGTGCTCCTCGGACGCCCTCGAACACCGGGGAGCTGTTTTTT
size: many
D: -
V: TRBV20-1
J: TRBJ2-2

CDR3: CSGGQINMNTEAFF
DNA: TGCAGCGGGGGACAGATTAACATGAACACTGAAGCTTTCTTT
size: many
D: TRBD1
V: TRBV29-1
J: TRBJ1-1

CDR3: CASSSTASDSPLHF
DNA: TGTGCCAGCAGTTCGACCGCTTCGGATTCACCCCTCCACTTT
size: few
D: -
V: TRBV12-3/TRBV12-4
J: TRBJ1-6

CDR3: CASSLGPGTSYEQYF
DNA: TGTGCCAGCAGCTTAGGGCCAGGGACATCCTACGAGCAGTACTTC
size: few
D: -
V: TRBV11-2
J: TRBJ2-7

CDR3: CASSFRKAGANVLTF
DNA: TGTGCCAGCAGTTTTCGCAAAGCTGGGGCCAACGTCCTGACTTTC
size: -
D: -
V: TRBV2
J: TRBJ2-6

CDR3: CASSNRDRGVDEQFF
DNA: TGCGCCAGCAGCAACCGGGACAGGGGCGTGGATGAGCAGTTCTTC
size: -
D: TRBD1
V: TRBV5-1
J: TRBJ2-1

CDR3: CASSSTTSVEQYF
DNA: TGTGCCAGCAGTTCTACCACTAGCGTCGAGCAGTACTTC
size: -
D: TRBD2
V: TRBV27
J: TRBJ2-7